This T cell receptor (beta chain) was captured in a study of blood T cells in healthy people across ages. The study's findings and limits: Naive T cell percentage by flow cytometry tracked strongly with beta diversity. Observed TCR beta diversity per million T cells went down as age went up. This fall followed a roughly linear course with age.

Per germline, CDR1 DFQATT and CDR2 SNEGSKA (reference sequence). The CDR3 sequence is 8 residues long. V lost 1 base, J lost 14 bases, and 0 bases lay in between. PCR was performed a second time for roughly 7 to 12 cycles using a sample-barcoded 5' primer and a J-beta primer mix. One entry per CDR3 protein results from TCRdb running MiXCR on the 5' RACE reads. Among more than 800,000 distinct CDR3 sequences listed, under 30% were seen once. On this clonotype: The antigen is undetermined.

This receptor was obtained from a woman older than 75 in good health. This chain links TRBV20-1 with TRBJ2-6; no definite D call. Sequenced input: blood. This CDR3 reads CSARVLTF. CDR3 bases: TGCAGTGCTAGAGTCCTGACTTTC.